The 6 T cell receptor beta chains presented below share a single source sample, sequenced in a study of kidney transplant recipient with SARS-CoV-2 infection. TCRdb ran MiXCR on the reads and lists one entry per CDR3 protein. The sample holds 200,000 to 300,000 distinct CDR3 sequences; more than 25% are singletons and the top ten take about 7%. Sample: a blood sample, taken at baseline and on day 111 from a kidney transplant recipient. These TCRs come from a male patient younger than 45 who had COVID-19 and was a kidney transplant recipient. Among the T cells, some may be from the graft donor.

With regard to this clonotype: A clone one base away is much larger, so this may be a read error. The chain combines TRBV7-1 with TRBJ1-2; D is unclear. TRBV7-1 is recorded as an ORF, its role being uncertain. The CDR3 consists of 17 residues. V gave up 5 bases and J gave up 4 bases, with 23 bases separating them. CDR3 sequence (DNA): TGTGCCAGCAGCGCCGGCGATCACGAGGGAAAGACCTATGGCTACACCTTC. Amino acids: CASSAGDHEGKTYGYTF.

On this clonotype itself: This may come from a read error, since a much larger clone is one base off. In this CDR3 the conserved last residue, phenylalanine or tryptophan, is missing, so a read error is likely. The V and J genes are TRBV6-4 and TRBJ2-5; tentatively, D is TRBD2 (6 bases). This CDR3 region has 13 residues. In germline, CDR1 is MRHNA, CDR2 SNTAGT. V lost 6 bases, J lost 9 bases, and 17 bases lay in between. CDR3 coding DNA: TGTGCCAGCAGCCAGTTCTTGGGGGAGGCCCAGTACCTC. Residues: CASSQFLGEAQYL.

On this clonotype itself: A single base separates this from a much larger clone, so it may be a read error. The rearrangement joins TRBV14 to TRBJ1-3; D is uncertain. The length of the CDR3 is 16 residues. Trimming took 3 bases from V and 0 from J, leaving 12 bases between them. Germline CDR1 SGHDN, CDR2 FVKESK. CDR3 sequence: CASSHFRRSSGNTIYF. The CDR3 coding sequence is TGTGCCAGCAGCCACTTTAGACGGAGCTCTGGAAACACCATATATTTT.

Comment on this clonotype: This could be a read error, since a much larger clone is one nucleotide away. This sequence joins TRBV6-2 or TRBV6-3 and TRBJ2-7, with a tentative D call TRBD1 (6 bases). The CDR3 is 13 amino acids. From germline, CDR1 is MNHEY and CDR2 SVGEGT. The CDR3 nucleotides read TGTGCCAACAGTTATTCGGACAGTAGCGAGCAGTACTTC. Translated: CANSYSDSSEQYF.

This clonotype was observed a handful of times. The chain recombines TRBV28 with TRBJ2-6; D uncertain. The V gene's germline CDR1 is MDHEN and CDR2 SYDVKM. The V end was cut by 6 bases, the J end by 2 bases, with 17 bases between. The CDR3 covers 17 residues. CDR3 sequence: CASSHIRAAAGANVLTF. CDR3 DNA: TGTGCCAGCAGCCATATACGAGCAGCCGCTGGGGCCAACGTCCTGACTTTC.

The chain is built from TRBV29-1 and TRBJ1-2; no clear D gene. Germline lookup yields CDR1 SQVTM and CDR2 ANQGSEA. CDR3 length: 13 residues. V was cut by 3 bases and J by 6 bases, with 14 bases left in between. The chain's CDR3 is CSVEAGRADGYTF. Here the CDR3 DNA reads TGCAGCGTTGAGGCAGGCCGGGCAGATGGCTACACCTTC.